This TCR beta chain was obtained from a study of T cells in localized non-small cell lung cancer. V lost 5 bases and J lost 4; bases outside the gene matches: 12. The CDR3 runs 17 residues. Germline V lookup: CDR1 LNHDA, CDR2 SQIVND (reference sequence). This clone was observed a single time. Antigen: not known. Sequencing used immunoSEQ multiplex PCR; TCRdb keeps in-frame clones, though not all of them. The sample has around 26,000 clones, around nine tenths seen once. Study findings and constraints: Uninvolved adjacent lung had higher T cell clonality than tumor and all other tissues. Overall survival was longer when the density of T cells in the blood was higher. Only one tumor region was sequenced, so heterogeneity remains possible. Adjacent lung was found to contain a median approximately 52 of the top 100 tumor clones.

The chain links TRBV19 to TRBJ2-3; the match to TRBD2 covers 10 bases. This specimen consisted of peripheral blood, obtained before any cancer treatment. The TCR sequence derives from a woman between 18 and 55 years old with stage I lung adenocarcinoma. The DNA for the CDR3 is TGTGCCAGTAGTCCGGGGGGAACTAGCGGGATCGCAGATACGCAGTATTTT. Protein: CASSPGGTSGIADTQYF. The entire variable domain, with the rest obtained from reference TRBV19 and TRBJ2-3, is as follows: DGGITQSPKYLFRKEGQNVTLSCEQNLNHDAMYWYRQDPGQGLRLIYYSQIVNDFQKGDIAEGYSVSREKKESFPLTVTSAQKNPTAFYLCASSPGGTSGIADTQYFGPGTRLTVL.